This T cell receptor beta chain was observed in a study of blood T cell repertoires in COVID-19 (dated by TCRdb to the early 2020s). For the wider study: Samples from collaborators originated in the United States, Italy and Spain and spanned both the acute and convalescent phases of COVID-19. The material from the prospective study consisted of cDNA or gDNA derived from T cells, B-cell-depleted T cells, or PBMCs. Subjects who had been exposed to COVID-19, were actively infected with it, or had recovered from it provided the deeply sampled blood TCRbeta repertoires that made up the dataset. The repertoires were released in a freely available public database intended as a resource for research on the immune response to SARS-CoV-2. The samples were drawn from two sources: the first 160 participants of the ongoing ImmuneRACE study, and 1,254 subjects contributed by 6 global collaborators. Sample metadata almost always included a de-identified subject ID, COVID-19 status, age in years and sex. Where available, HLA class I and class II types were obtained from metadata supplied by the sample provider rather than from assay-based typing. Summary of the overall study and its limitations: The amount of clinical and demographic metadata varied by source and participant and was provided uncurated.

As regards this clone: The antigen this receptor binds is unknown. Per-nucleotide qualities are absent, and no much larger clonotype sits a single base away.

TCRbeta CDR3 regions were amplified from genomic DNA using the immunoSEQ Assay, a bias-controlled multiplex PCR. In the source study's methods: The number of nucleated cells in each sample was estimated by amplification of reference gene primers within the assay. To quantify the absolute abundance of each unique TCRbeta CDR3 rearrangement, sequence reads were collapsed and filtered. For each sample, productive Simpson clonality was calculated by taking the square root of Simpson's diversity index across productive rearrangements. As stored in TCRdb, this immuneACCESS dataset retains in-frame rearrangements with V and J assigned. A fraction of the clones does not appear; measured against another copy, unresolved V genes explain less than half of the discrepancy, and the remainder lacks a known reason. V and J calls and clone size are as listed in that table; D and trimming were resolved from the DNA. The table for this sample lists 180,000 or so clones; 78% of them were counted only once. The biggest ten clones account for 2.5% to 3% of the sample.

Whole blood was collected in K2EDTA tubes by collaborating institutions according to the institutions' own protocols. For TCRbeta analysis, collaborators shipped samples in one of three forms: frozen whole blood, isolated PBMCs, or DNA extracted from either of those sample types. Taken from cysteine to phenylalanine, the CDR3 has 15 residues. CDR3 DNA is the only sequence kept; it has 45 bases, read in frame from the first base. From V the trimming removes 3 bases and from J it removes 4 bases, while the gene matches leave 8 bases of the junction unaccounted for. The germline V gene (reference sequence) gives CDR1 as SGHNT and CDR2 as YYREEE.

The specimen sequenced was peripheral blood. The chain is made from TRBV5-4 and TRBJ2-5; 8 bases in between match TRBD1. The sequence derives from a woman older than 75 with active or convalescent COVID-19. This receptor has the CDR3 CASSWGAGGPETQYF. In nucleotide form, the sequence is TGTGCCAGCAGCTGGGGGGCAGGGGGCCCAGAGACCCAGTACTTC.